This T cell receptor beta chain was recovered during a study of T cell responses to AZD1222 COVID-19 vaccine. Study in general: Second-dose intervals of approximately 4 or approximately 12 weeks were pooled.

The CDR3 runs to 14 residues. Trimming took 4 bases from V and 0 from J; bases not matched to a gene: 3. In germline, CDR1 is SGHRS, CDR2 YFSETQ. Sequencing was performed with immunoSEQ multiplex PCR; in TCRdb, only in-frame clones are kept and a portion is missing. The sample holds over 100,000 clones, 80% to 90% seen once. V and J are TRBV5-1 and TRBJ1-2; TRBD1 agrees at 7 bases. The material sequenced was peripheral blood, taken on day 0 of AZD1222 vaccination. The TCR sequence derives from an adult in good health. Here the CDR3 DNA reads TGCGCCAGCAGCCGGGACAGCCCTAACTATGGCTACACCTTC. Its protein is CASSRDSPNYGYTF.